Below, 18 T cell receptor beta chains from the same sample are listed, as sequenced in a study of blood T cell repertoires in COVID-19. The assay was immunoSEQ multiplex PCR, and TCRdb's table has in-frame clones only and misses some. The sample has around 100,000 clones, less than 80% seen once; the top ten hold about 20%. The sample consisted of peripheral blood. These receptors originate from a man between 65 and 85 years old with active or convalescent COVID-19.

The rearrangement links TRBV5-1 to TRBJ2-5; D gene unclear. V was clipped by 3 bases and J by 0 bases, with 12 bases between them. The CDR3 contains 15 residues. In germline, CDR1 is SGHRS, CDR2 YFSETQ. The CDR3 loop is CASSSVSSDQETQYF. CDR3 coding DNA: TGCGCCAGCAGCTCCGTTTCCAGCGACCAAGAGACCCAGTACTTC.

The chain's CDR3 is CASSLSMGSAGEKLFF. CDR3 coding DNA: TGTGCCAGCAGTTTATCGATGGGCTCAGCGGGCGAAAAACTGTTTTTT. The chain links TRBV27 to TRBJ1-4; D not resolved. CDR1 is MNHEY and CDR2 is SMNVEV in the germline V gene (reference sequence). Trimming stripped 0 bases from V and 8 bases from J, with 16 bases between. This CDR3 spans 16 amino acids.

The chain couples TRBV5-8 to TRBJ1-1, with no clear D. The CDR3 is 15 residues long. V was trimmed by 1 base and J by 0 bases, leaving 10 bases between them. From germline, CDR1 is SGHTS and CDR2 YDEGEE. DNA for the CDR3: TGTGCCAGCAGCTTGTTGAGACTAATGAACACTGAAGCTTTCTTT. Its protein product is CASSLLRLMNTEAFF.

This clone was counted at least ten times. V is TRBV9 and J is TRBJ1-2; 9 bases agree with TRBD1. The trim removed 4 bases at V and 8 bases at J, leaving 12 bases unmatched. Germline CDR1 SGDLS, CDR2 YYNGEE. The CDR3 covers 15 residues. DNA of the CDR3: TGTGCCAGCAGCCCCCGGACAGGGGACCCGTTAGGCTACACCTTC. This sequence encodes CASSPRTGDPLGYTF.

This sequence joins TRBV3-1 (or the pseudogene TRBV3-2) and TRBJ2-5; 14 bases fit TRBD2. Trimming at V came to 6 bases and at J to 5 bases, leaving 8 bases not matched to a gene. CDR1 is LGHDT and CDR2 is YNNKEL in the germline V gene (reference sequence). The CDR3 is 16 residues long. The CDR3 region is CASSLTTSGGAETQYF. In DNA form, the CDR3 reads TGTGCCAGCAGTTTAACGACTAGCGGGGGGGCCGAGACCCAGTACTTC.

The rearrangement links TRBV2 to TRBJ2-2; 11 bases fit TRBD2. The CDR3 length is 16 residues. The J segment lost 5 bases and the V segment lost 7 bases, leaving 9 bases of the junction unmatched. CDR1 is SNHLY and CDR2 is FYNNEI in the germline V gene. Here the CDR3 reads CASTHSGGESTGELFF. The CDR3 region has the DNA TGTGCCAGCACCCATAGCGGGGGGGAGTCAACCGGGGAGCTGTTTTTT.

This clone was detected a few times. The J gene is TRBJ1-2, the V gene TRBV5-1; D may be TRBD1 (5 bases). This CDR3 is built from 16 residues. Trimming took off 4 bases at V and 3 bases at J, with 19 bases between the two ends. Looked up from germline, CDR1 is SGHRS and CDR2 is YFSETQ. The CDR3 sequence: CASSRGDGPLDYGYTF. CDR3 coding DNA: TGCGCCAGCAGCCGCGGGGACGGGCCCCTAGACTATGGCTACACCTTC. Full variable domain (rest looked up from reference TRBV5-1 and TRBJ1-2): KAGVTQTPRYLIKTRGQQVTLSCSPISGHRSVSWYQQTPGQGLQFLFEYFSETQRNKGNFPGRFSGRQFSNSRSEMNVSTLELGDSALYLCASSRGDGPLDYGYTFGSGTRLTVV.

The chain employs TRBV28 and TRBJ2-5; 10 bases map to TRBD2. This CDR3 contains 17 residues. Trimming cost V 3 bases and J 2 bases; bases outside gene matches: 9. Looked up from germline, CDR1 is MDHEN and CDR2 is SYDVKM. The DNA for the CDR3 is TGTGCCAGCAGTTTCGCCCGGACTAGCGGAGTACAAGAGACCCAGTACTTC. Amino acids: CASSFARTSGVQETQYF.

This clone was counted between two and nine times. The CDR3 is CASSVGGNTIYF. CDR3 sequence (DNA): TGTGCCAGCAGCGTCGGGGGAAACACCATATATTTT. This chain joins TRBV11-3 and TRBJ1-3; D is undetermined. The germline V gene encodes CDR1 SGHNT and CDR2 YENEEA. CDR3 size: 12 residues. V gave up 5 bases and J gave up 4 bases, with 6 bases separating them.

This clone was recorded at least ten times. V gene TRBV28 combines with J gene TRBJ1-1; D is unclear. Trimming stripped 2 bases from V and 5 bases from J, with 15 bases between. This CDR3 region has 15 residues. Germline V gene sequence: CDR1 MDHEN, CDR2 SYDVKM. For the CDR3, the DNA is TGTGCCAGCAGTTTAGTTCCGGGATCAGATACTGAAGCTTTCTTT. Its translation: CASSLVPGSDTEAFF.

The chain carries TRBV5-1 and TRBJ2-7; D unresolved. With 2 bases removed from V and 3 bases from J, the gap between germline ends came to 9 bases. Germline V gene sequence: CDR1 SGHRS, CDR2 YFSETQ. This CDR3 spans 13 amino acids. CDR3 residues: CASSFSQYYEQYF. The DNA for the CDR3 is TGCGCCAGCAGCTTTTCACAGTACTACGAGCAGTACTTC. Complete variable domain (other parts from reference TRBV5-1 and TRBJ2-7): KAGVTQTPRYLIKTRGQQVTLSCSPISGHRSVSWYQQTPGQGLQFLFEYFSETQRNKGNFPGRFSGRQFSNSRSEMNVSTLELGDSALYLCASSFSQYYEQYFGPGTRLTVT.

The genes are TRBV5-6 and TRBJ2-5, with D tentatively TRBD2 (6 bases). The length of the CDR3 is 18 residues. The ends were cut back, 0 bases at V and 3 bases at J, with 21 bases in the middle. The germline gives CDR1 SGHDT, CDR2 YYEEEE. The CDR3 bases are TGTGCCAGCAGCTTGGCCCGTTATGAACCCAGGGAGGAAGAGACCCAGTACTTC. Its protein is CASSLARYEPREEETQYF.

The table lists this clone with a few counts. The J gene is TRBJ2-1, the V gene TRBV7-8, with TRBD2 as a possible D gene (6 bases). Trimming shortened V by 1 base and J by 0 bases, and 10 bases separated the two germline ends. The germline gives CDR1 SGHVS, CDR2 FQNEAQ. The CDR3 spans 16 residues. CDR3 DNA: TGTGCCAGCAGCTTAGAAGGGCGGGGCTCCTACAATGAGCAGTTCTTC. Its protein is CASSLEGRGSYNEQFF.

As DNA, the CDR3 is TGCGCCAGCAGCCCCAACCTTGGGGCAGGGGAGCAGTTCTTC. Protein sequence: CASSPNLGAGEQFF. The V and J genes are TRBV4-1 and TRBJ2-1; D perhaps matches TRBD1 (5 bases). The CDR3 extends over 14 amino acids. CDR1 is MGHRA and CDR2 is YSYEKL in the germline V gene. V was cut by 4 bases and J by 10 bases, with 17 bases left in between.

The chain has TRBV15 and TRBJ1-4, with TRBD1 matching over 8 bases. The CDR3 is 13 residues long. Trimming at V came to 5 bases and at J to 8 bases, leaving 4 bases not matched to a gene. Germline V lookup: CDR1 LNHNV, CDR2 YYDKDF (reference sequence). The CDR3 nucleotides read TGTGCCACCAGCGATGGACAGGGCGAAAAACTGTTTTTT. Translated, it gives CATSDGQGEKLFF.

This clone was observed once. The genes are TRBV6-5 and TRBJ1-1, with D uncertain. Germline V gene lookup returns CDR1 MNHEY and CDR2 SVGAGI. This CDR3 has 14 residues. V was shortened by 5 bases and J by 1 base, with 11 bases between the two germline ends. The CDR3: CASSPGSANTEAFF. DNA for the CDR3: TGTGCCAGCAGTCCAGGTAGTGCGAACACTGAAGCTTTCTTT.

The chain joins TRBV3-1 (or the pseudogene TRBV3-2) to TRBJ1-5; D unclear. V was cut by 3 bases and J by 3 bases, with 6 bases left in between. Germline V lookup: CDR1 LGHDT, CDR2 YNNKEL (reference sequence). The length of the CDR3 is 13 residues. The CDR3 DNA reads TGTGCCAGCAGCCATGCAGACAATCAGCCCCAGCATTTT. Protein: CASSHADNQPQHF.

In DNA, the CDR3 is TGTGCCATCACCCTGGACAAATCCTTTAACTATGGCTACACCTTC. Protein sequence: CAITLDKSFNYGYTF. V usage is TRBV10-3 and J usage is TRBJ1-2, with D possibly matching TRBD1 (5 bases). The CDR3 is 15 residues long. Trimming took off 7 bases at V and 1 base at J, with 16 bases between the two ends. The germline gives CDR1 ENHRY, CDR2 SYGVKD.